Listed below are T cell receptor beta chains from one sample, sequenced in a study of CD8 T cells in ankylosing spondylitis. TCRdb re-analysed the 5' RACE reads in MiXCR, keeping a single row per CDR3 protein. The data contain some 240,000 distinct CDR3 sequences, 20% to 30% of them seen just once; the ten biggest clones take up approximately 0.61%. What was sequenced was blood, either unsorted or a sorted T cell fraction (not recorded which). The receptors shown here come from a male donor with ankylosing spondylitis or in good health (not recorded which). The CDR3 runs from the conserved cysteine through the conserved F or W. A D gene is named only where the DNA matches it firmly. Clone size is stated in some rows and not others, as once, few, many or a class when expanded.

few	TRBV6-1	TRBJ2-1	TRBD2	CASSEAWGGQFF	TGTGCCAGCAGTGAAGCTTGGGGGGGGCAGTTCTTC
-	TRBV6-1	TRBJ1-1	-	CASIFSNMNTEAFF	TGTGCCAGCATCTTTTCGAATATGAACACTGAAGCTTTCTTT
few	TRBV20-1	TRBJ2-5	-	CSARRPRGENF	TGCAGTGCTAGACGGCCCCGAGGGGAGAACTTC
few	TRBV6-1	TRBJ1-5	-	CASSGRQQIGQPQHF	TGTGCCAGCAGTGGCCGACAGCAGATCGGTCAGCCCCAGCATTTT
few	TRBV6-1	TRBJ2-3	TRBD2	CASSQIRGDTDTQYF	TGTGCCAGCAGCCAAATACGGGGGGACACAGATACGCAGTATTTT
-	TRBV10-2	TRBJ2-7	TRBD1	CASTAQGARNEQYF	TGCGCCAGCACAGCCCAGGGGGCACGGAACGAGCAGTACTTC
many	TRBV4-1	TRBJ2-7	TRBD1	CASSRPGQTYEQYF	TGCGCCAGCAGCCGACCGGGACAGACTTACGAGCAGTACTTC
few	TRBV11-2	TRBJ2-1	-	CASSSQDSDQFF	TGTGCCAGCAGCTCCCAGGACAGTGATCAGTTCTTC
many	TRBV29-1	TRBJ2-3	-	CSVEGRYTDTQYF	TGCAGCGTTGAGGGCAGGTACACAGATACGCAGTATTTT
few	TRBV20-1	TRBJ2-1	TRBD2	CSARGKGLAGAYNEQFF	TGCAGTGCTAGAGGGAAGGGACTAGCGGGGGCCTACAATGAGCAGTTCTTC
many	TRBV29-1	TRBJ2-1	-	CSVGAGLNEQFF	TGCAGCGTTGGTGCGGGGTTGAATGAGCAGTTCTTC
-	TRBV6-5	TRBJ2-5	TRBD1	CASSYNLGQQGTQETQYF	TGTGCCAGCAGTTATAACCTCGGACAACAGGGGACCCAAGAGACCCAGTACTTC
-	TRBV7-2	TRBJ2-3	-	CASSPGASDLYTQYF	TGTGCCAGCAGTCCGGGAGCTAGCGACCTCTATACGCAGTATTTT
many	TRBV11-2	TRBJ1-1	TRBD1	CASSQPAGGEAFF	TGTGCCAGCAGCCAGCCTGCAGGGGGGGAAGCTTTCTTT
few	TRBV21-1	TRBJ1-1	-	CASSQRGRGMNTEAFF	TGTGCCAGCAGCCAAAGGGGCAGGGGCATGAACACTGAAGCTTTCTTT
many	TRBV20-1	TRBJ1-5	TRBD1	CSAKQGVEPQHF	TGCAGTGCTAAACAGGGGGTAGAGCCCCAGCATTTT
few	TRBV20-1	TRBJ2-1	-	CSANGGARNEQFF	TGCAGTGCTAATGGGGGGGCCCGGAATGAGCAGTTCTTC
few	TRBV20-1	TRBJ2-4	-	CSAPRTINSKNIQYF	TGCAGTGCTCCTAGGACAATCAATTCCAAAAACATTCAGTACTTC
few	TRBV20-1	TRBJ2-2	-	CSAQSDTGELFF	TGCAGTGCCCAGTCAGACACCGGGGAGCTGTTTTTT
many	TRBV5-1	TRBJ2-7	-	CASSLAWADEQYF	TGCGCCAGCAGCTTAGCTTGGGCAGACGAGCAGTACTTC
-	TRBV2	TRBJ2-1	TRBD2	CASQRGGSSYNEQFF	TGTGCCAGCCAACGGGGCGGGAGCTCCTACAATGAGCAGTTCTTC
-	TRBV29-1	TRBJ2-2	TRBD2	CSVGTSWTGELFF	TGCAGCGTTGGGACTAGTTGGACCGGGGAGCTGTTTTTT
-	TRBV6-9	TRBJ2-7	-	CASRKWYRSYEQYF	TGTGCCAGCAGAAAATGGTACAGGTCCTACGAGCAGTACTTC
many	TRBV6-5	TRBJ1-1	-	CASSYSMRYTEAFF	TGTGCCAGCAGTTACTCCATGCGATACACTGAAGCTTTCTTT
-	TRBV20-1	TRBJ1-2	-	CSAWTASYGYTF	TGCAGTGCGTGGACAGCGTCCTATGGCTACACCTTC
-	TRBV14	TRBJ2-7	-	CASSHSGTATYEQYF	TGTGCCAGCAGCCATTCCGGGACGGCTACCTACGAGCAGTACTTC
few	TRBV12-3/TRBV12-4	TRBJ2-1	TRBD1	CASSLGQGNGNEQFF	TGTGCCAGCAGTCTCGGACAGGGGAACGGGAATGAGCAGTTCTTC
many	TRBV20-1	TRBJ1-3	-	CSAADMSGNTIYF	TGCAGTGCCGCCGACATGTCTGGAAACACCATATATTTT
-	TRBV2	TRBJ2-7	TRBD2	CASSLGLALYEQYF	TGTGCCAGCAGCCTGGGACTAGCGCTTTACGAGCAGTACTTC
-	TRBV15	TRBJ2-1	TRBD2	CATSREGGGEQFF	TGTGCCACCAGCAGAGAGGGGGGGGGTGAGCAGTTCTTC
-	TRBV12-3/TRBV12-4	TRBJ2-5	TRBD2	CASRPYGGAIETQYF	TGTGCCAGCAGACCCTACGGGGGGGCCATAGAGACCCAGTACTTC
-	TRBV20-1	TRBJ1-6	-	CSARSGLNSYNSPLHF	TGCAGTGCTAGATCGGGTCTAAACTCCTATAATTCACCCCTCCACTTT
-	TRBV3-1	TRBJ1-4	TRBD1	CASSMGTGRYEKLFF	TGTGCCAGCAGCATGGGGACAGGGAGGTATGAAAAACTGTTTTTT
many	TRBV20-1	TRBJ2-1	-	CSVSSLMGHEQFF	TGCAGTGTCTCTTCCCTAATGGGGCATGAGCAGTTCTTC
many	TRBV20-1	TRBJ2-5	TRBD2	CSAKSAWTSGDQETQYF	TGCAGTGCTAAGTCTGCGTGGACTAGCGGGGACCAAGAGACCCAGTACTTC
-	TRBV6-6	TRBJ2-1	-	CASSPSGNEQFF	TGTGCCAGCAGTCCCTCGGGGAATGAGCAGTTCTTC
-	TRBV20-1	TRBJ2-7	-	CSAGRDTESLIYEQYF	TGCAGTGCTGGCCGGGACACAGAGAGTCTTATCTACGAGCAGTACTTC
few	TRBV20-1	TRBJ1-2	TRBD1	CSASYAGQAVGYTF	TGCAGTGCTTCGTACGCAGGACAGGCGGTAGGCTACACCTTC
many	TRBV12-3/TRBV12-4	TRBJ1-5	-	CASTVNWGSQPQHF	TGTGCCAGCACCGTTAATTGGGGGAGTCAGCCCCAGCATTTT
many	TRBV5-1	TRBJ1-4	-	CASSSQGIYEKLFF	TGCGCCAGCAGCTCTCAGGGAATATACGAAAAACTGTTTTTT
-	TRBV4-2	TRBJ1-6	-	CASSQGDGNSPLHF	TGTGCCAGCAGCCAAGGGGACGGCAATTCACCCCTCCACTTT
many	TRBV28	TRBJ2-1	TRBD2	CASSLLMTSGGYNEQFF	TGTGCCAGCAGTTTATTAATGACTAGCGGGGGCTACAATGAGCAGTTCTTC
few	TRBV20-1	TRBJ1-1	-	CSARDPGQGGTEAFF	TGCAGTGCTAGAGATCCAGGGCAGGGAGGCACTGAAGCTTTCTTT